The 22 T cell receptor beta chains below were found in one sample sequenced in a study of Graves' ophthalmopathy and Graves' hyperthyroidism. RNA transcripts were the source from which TCR beta CDR3 regions were amplified. HTBI primers were used in a first-round RT-PCR, which preceded a second-round multiplex PCR. TCRdb re-called the multiplex PCR reads through MiXCR, storing one row per CDR3 protein. Of some 350,000 distinct CDR3 sequences detected, about 17% appear once; the ten largest clones hold 2.4%. What was sequenced was peripheral blood. The receptors were gathered from an adult woman with stable Graves' hyperthyroidism.

This clonotype was detected ten times or more. The V and J genes are TRBV28 and TRBJ2-5; D remains unclear. Per germline, CDR1 MDHEN and CDR2 SYDVKM. The CDR3 consists of 15 residues. V lost 2 bases and J lost 2, with 12 bases in between. The CDR3 DNA reads TGTGCCAGCAGTTTAACTCCCGGGCCACAAGAGACCCAGTACTTC. Its translation: CASSLTPGPQETQYF.

This clonotype showed up just a few times. This sequence joins TRBV6-1 and TRBJ2-7; TRBD1 might be the D (6 bases). CDR1 is MNHNS, CDR2 SASEGT, per germline. CDR3 length: 14 residues. Trimming took off 5 bases at V and 5 bases at J, with 16 bases between the two ends. CDR3 loop: CASSPPTGPNEQYF. CDR3 DNA sequence: TGTGCCAGCAGTCCCCCGACAGGTCCAAACGAGCAGTACTTC.

This clonotype was counted many times. The chain is built from TRBV6-4 and TRBJ2-5, with TRBD2 matching over 11 bases. The trim removed 6 bases at V and 2 bases at J, leaving 20 bases unmatched. This CDR3 is built from 20 residues. Looked up from germline, CDR1 is MRHNA and CDR2 is SNTAGT. CDR3 sequence reads: CASRASKIAGGPPTQETQYF. The DNA of the CDR3 is TGTGCCAGCAGGGCATCGAAAATAGCGGGAGGGCCCCCCACACAAGAGACCCAGTACTTC.

There are many counts of this clonotype. This chain uses TRBV6-2 or TRBV6-3 with TRBJ2-7; TRBD2 matches 10 bases. Germline lookup yields CDR1 MNHEY and CDR2 SVGEGT. The J segment lost 6 bases and the V segment lost 6 bases, leaving 8 bases of the junction unmatched. The CDR3 extends over 14 amino acids. The CDR3 region is CASSLAGEVAEQYF. DNA for the CDR3: TGTGCCAGCAGCCTAGCGGGGGAGGTTGCCGAGCAGTACTTC.

The chain employs TRBV6-2 or TRBV6-3 and TRBJ2-7; tentatively, D is TRBD2 (6 bases). The germline gives CDR1 MNHEY, CDR2 SVGEGT. The CDR3 loop spans 15 amino acids. The V gene lost 5 bases and the J gene lost 3 bases, with 17 bases spanning the gap. CDR3 amino acids: CASSPPGDLVYEQYF. In DNA, the CDR3 is TGTGCCAGCAGTCCCCCGGGGGATCTCGTCTACGAGCAGTACTTC.

The chain joins TRBV9 to TRBJ2-2, with 12 bases matching TRBD2. CDR1 and CDR2 (germline): SGDLS, YYNGEE. The CDR3 sequence is 21 residues long. Unmatched junction bases numbered 15, after V lost 0 bases and J lost 3 bases. The CDR3 DNA reads TGTGCCAGCAGCGTAGAAGGAGGACTAGCGGGACACTTTTCGGACACCGGGGAGCTGTTTTTT. Encoded protein: CASSVEGGLAGHFSDTGELFF.

This chain connects TRBV2 to TRBJ2-3; no reliable D call. The ends were cut back, 7 bases at V and 2 bases at J, with 10 bases in the middle. CDR1 SNHLY and CDR2 FYNNEI come from the germline V gene. The CDR3 runs 13 residues. CDR3 sequence: CASKSSYTDTQYF. Written as DNA, the CDR3 is TGTGCCAGCAAATCTAGTTACACAGATACGCAGTATTTT.

The sample holds many counts of this clonotype. The chain joins TRBV11-2 to TRBJ2-2; 10 bases are a match to TRBD2. Losses at the gene ends were 3 bases for V and 2 bases for J; bases not matched to a gene: 6. Germline-derived CDR1 and CDR2 are SGHAT and FQNNGV. This CDR3 contains 17 residues. For the CDR3, the DNA is TGTGCCAGCAGCTTTACAAGCGGGAGGGCTAACACCGGGGAGCTGTTTTTT. Encoded protein: CASSFTSGRANTGELFF.

The chain recombines TRBV4-1 with TRBJ1-3; D unclear. The CDR3 is 16 residues long. Trimming took off 0 bases at V and 0 bases at J, with 9 bases between the two ends. Germline CDR1 MGHRA, CDR2 YSYEKL. The CDR3 DNA reads as TGCGCCAGCAGCCAAGATTCTGGGCACTCTGGAAACACCATATATTTT. Its protein product is CASSQDSGHSGNTIYF.

Note on this clonotype: A much larger clone is a single base away; this may be a read error. The chain has TRBV29-1 and TRBJ2-7; no definite D call. The ends were cut back, 3 bases at V and 5 bases at J, with 5 bases in the middle. Germline-derived CDR1 and CDR2 are SQVTM and ANQGSEA. The length of the CDR3 is 10 residues. The CDR3 here is CSVDVHEQYF. CDR3 bases: TGCAGCGTTGATGTCCACGAGCAGTACTTC.

This clonotype showed up many times. This chain uses TRBV11-2 with TRBJ2-2; D is possibly TRBD2 (6 bases). The CDR3 length is 16 residues. CDR1 and CDR2 from the germline V gene are SGHAT and FQNNGV. Trimming stripped 1 base from V and 1 base from J, with 10 bases between. The chain's CDR3 is CASSLVSSGNTGELFF. CDR3 in DNA: TGTGCCAGCAGCTTAGTTAGTAGCGGGAACACCGGGGAGCTGTTTTTT.

In its sample, this clonotype was seen many times. This rearrangement joins TRBV7-8 to TRBJ2-7; the D gene is possibly TRBD2 (6 bases). V lost 2 bases and J lost 2, with 13 bases in between. The CDR3 runs to 15 residues. Germline V CDR1 and CDR2: SGHVS, FQNEAQ. CDR3 coding DNA: TGTGCCAGCAGCTTAAGCAGCGGGCCTACCTACGAGCAGTACTTC. Translation: CASSLSSGPTYEQYF. The full variable domain, with the rest looked up from reference TRBV7-8 and TRBJ2-7, is GAGVSQSPRYKVAKRGQDVALRCDPISGHVSLFWYQQALGQGPEFLTYFQNEAQLDKSGLPSDRFFAERPEGSVSTLKIQRTQQEDSAVYLCASSLSSGPTYEQYFGPGTRLTVT.

As regards this clonotype: A clone one base away is much larger, so this may be a read error. This chain joins TRBV11-2 and TRBJ2-7; 8 bases align to TRBD2. Germline CDR1 reads SGHAT; CDR2 reads FQNNGV. The CDR3 is 16 amino acids. The CDR3 is CASSLDLSGRAYEQCF. CDR3 sequence (DNA): TGTGCCAGCAGCTTAGATCTCAGCGGGAGAGCCTACGAGCAGTGCTTC.

This clonotype was counted many times. The chain employs TRBV28 and TRBJ2-6; the D gene is possibly TRBD2 (5 bases). V lost 0 bases to trimming and J lost 0 bases, with 15 bases between them. The V gene's germline CDR1 is MDHEN and CDR2 SYDVKM. The CDR3 extends over 19 amino acids. CDR3 nucleotides: TGTGCCAGCAGTTTATGGTTCGAAGCGGTATCCTCTGGGGCCAACGTCCTGACTTTC. As protein: CASSLWFEAVSSGANVLTF.

This clonotype was observed a few times. The V and J genes are TRBV19 and TRBJ2-5, with D unresolved. The germline gives CDR1 LNHDA, CDR2 SQIVND (reference sequence). The CDR3 length is 15 residues. The V end was cut by 3 bases, the J end by 4 bases, with 15 bases between. As DNA, the CDR3 is TGTGCCAGTAGTATTTCTCGCCCGGAAGGAGAGACCCAGTACTTC. Protein: CASSISRPEGETQYF.

This clonotype was recorded many times. The V gene is TRBV7-8, the J gene TRBJ1-5; 7 nucleotides match TRBD1. Per germline, CDR1 SGHVS and CDR2 FQNEAQ. Trimming cost V 3 bases and J 5 bases; bases outside gene matches: 7. There are 15 residues in the CDR3. The CDR3 DNA reads as TGTGCCAGCAGCTTCGGACAGGACAAATATCAGCCCCAGCATTTT. As protein: CASSFGQDKYQPQHF.

J is TRBJ1-2 and V is TRBV6-5; D is possibly TRBD1 (6 bases). The V end lost 2 bases, the J end lost 3 bases, and 13 bases lay between the germline ends. Germline V gene sequence: CDR1 MNHEY, CDR2 SVGAGI. This CDR3 is 15 amino acids long. CDR3 in DNA: TGTGCCAGCAGTTACCTGGCAGGGGAGGACTATGGCTACACCTTC. It specifies CASSYLAGEDYGYTF.

This clonotype was recorded many times. The gene calls are TRBV6-4 and TRBJ2-3; 11 bases agree with TRBD2. CDR1 MRHNA and CDR2 SNTAGT come from the germline V gene. The CDR3 is 18 residues long. V lost 6 bases to trimming and J lost 0 bases; unmatched junction nucleotides: 11. CDR3 sequence: CASSHRLAGTSSTDTQYF. The CDR3 nucleotides are TGTGCCAGCAGCCACCGACTAGCGGGGACCTCTAGCACAGATACGCAGTATTTT.

Many counts were recorded for this clonotype. This chain links TRBV27 with TRBJ1-1, with TRBD1 as a possible D gene (5 bases). Trimming took 7 bases from V and 6 from J, leaving 21 bases between them. The CDR3 covers 15 residues. Germline V CDR1 and CDR2: MNHEY, SMNVEV (reference sequence). This CDR3 is CASTPFFGAGAEAFF. CDR3 coding DNA: TGTGCCAGCACTCCGTTCTTTGGGGCGGGGGCTGAAGCTTTCTTT.

This clonotype was detected ten times or more. V gene TRBV19 combines with J gene TRBJ2-7; D possibly corresponds to TRBD1 (6 bases). The V gene lost 3 bases and the J gene lost 0 bases, with 9 bases spanning the gap. There are 14 residues in the CDR3. Germline V CDR1 and CDR2: LNHDA, SQIVND (reference sequence). This chain's CDR3 is CASSIVGGSYEQYF. Here the CDR3 DNA reads TGTGCCAGTAGTATCGTAGGGGGCTCCTACGAGCAGTACTTC.

This chain joins TRBV5-1 and TRBJ2-7; D might be TRBD1 (6 bases). Germline V CDR1 and CDR2: SGHRS, YFSETQ. This CDR3 region has 16 residues. Trimming removed 3 bases at V and 0 bases at J, with 16 bases between. CDR3 loop: CASSSTGPGSSYEQYF. CDR3 DNA sequence: TGCGCCAGCAGCTCGACAGGTCCGGGAAGCTCCTACGAGCAGTACTTC.

This clonotype showed up just a few times. V and J are TRBV4-1 and TRBJ2-4, with TRBD1 as a possible D gene (6 bases). The CDR3 sequence is 16 residues long. Trimming took 0 bases from V and 8 from J, leaving 17 bases between them. Germline lookup yields CDR1 MGHRA and CDR2 YSYEKL. CDR3: CASSQEPFQGSDIQYF. For the CDR3, the DNA is TGCGCCAGCAGCCAAGAGCCCTTCCAGGGGTCGGACATTCAGTACTTC.